This T cell receptor (beta chain) is from a study of cytomegalovirus exposure and HLA in healthy donors. Researchers ran the PCR with 60 Vbeta and 13 Jbeta primers. The protocol was immunoSEQ multiplex PCR, while the TCRdb copy is restricted to in-frame clones and leaves out a portion. The table shows approximately 170,000 clones, with 85% occurring only once. The CDR3 has 12 residues. Trimming pared 2 bases from V and 6 bases from J, leaving 10 bases between. The V gene's germline CDR1 is SQVTM and CDR2 ANQGSEA. Specimen: PBMCs. The receptor's source is a boy aged 2-15 years in good health and CMV-seronegative. The J gene is TRBJ1-2, the V gene TRBV29-1; D not certain. The CDR3 is CSVESQSNGYTF. The CDR3 DNA reads TGCAGCGTTGAATCCCAAAGCAATGGCTACACCTTC.